This TCR beta chain was identified during a study of OX40 agonist ivuxolimab in advanced cancers. This clone was detected only once. Assay: immunoSEQ multiplex PCR; the TCRdb copy retains only in-frame clones and omits some. The repertoire holds about 160,000 clones, with roughly 92% as singletons. In germline, CDR1 is MNHEY, CDR2 SMNVEV (reference sequence). Trimming cost V 5 bases and J 4 bases; bases outside gene matches: 8. This CDR3 comprises 15 residues. This clonotype was sampled from an adult with an advanced solid tumor such as melanoma, head and neck, liver or kidney cancer. This material consisted of CD4+ or CD8+ T cells sorted from blood, taken in a trial of the OX40 agonist ivuxolimab. The genes are TRBV27 and TRBJ1-2; 9 nucleotides agree with TRBD1. CDR3 region: CASSRGGQGRYGYTF. The CDR3 DNA reads as TGTGCCAGCAGTAGAGGAGGACAGGGGCGCTATGGCTACACCTTC.